Sequencing of this T cell receptor beta chain was carried out in a study of beta chain features in type 1 diabetes. In the study overall: Researchers looked at some 110 million sorted cells across all samples.

V lost 7 bases and J lost 1; bases outside the gene matches: 1. Per germline, CDR1 SGDLS and CDR2 YYNGEE. CDR3 length equals 13 residues. Study-level findings and limits: There were fewer insertions and more deletions at the VDJ junctions of type 1 diabetes patients. There was a moderate but significant shortening of TCRB CDR3s in all four CD4+ subsets of Type 1 diabetes patients.

The whole isolated RNA underwent reverse transcription, so sequencing captured expressed TCRB transcripts. Using immunoSEQ multiplex PCR, the repertoire was profiled, and TCRdb retains in-frame clones only, with some absent. The sample has a few hundred thousand clones, around 13% seen once. This clone has a handful of counts. Its antigen is undetermined. Naive, central memory, regulatory and stem cell-like memory cells within the CD4+ compartment were sorted using CD45RO/CCR7/CD25/CD127/CD95/CD27. The rearrangement joins TRBV9 to TRBJ2-2; 7 positions agree with TRBD1. This receptor was identified in a woman between 18 and 29 years old with type 1 diabetes. Sequencing was done on a sample of naive CD4+ T cells from blood. The DNA of the CDR3 is TGTGCCAGCGGACAGGTGAACACCGGGGAGCTGTTTTTT. This sequence encodes CASGQVNTGELFF.